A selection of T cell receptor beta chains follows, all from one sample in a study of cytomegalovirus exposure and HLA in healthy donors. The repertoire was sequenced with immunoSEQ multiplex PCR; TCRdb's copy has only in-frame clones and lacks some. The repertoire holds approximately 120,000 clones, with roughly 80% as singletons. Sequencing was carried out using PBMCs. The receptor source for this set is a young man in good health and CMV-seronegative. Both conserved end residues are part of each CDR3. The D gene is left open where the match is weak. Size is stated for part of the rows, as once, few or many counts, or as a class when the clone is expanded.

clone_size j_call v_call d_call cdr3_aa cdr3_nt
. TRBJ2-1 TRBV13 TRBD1 CASFKQGARNEQFF TGTGCCAGCTTCAAACAGGGGGCGAGGAATGAGCAGTTCTTC
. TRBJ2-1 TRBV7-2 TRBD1 CASNPRQGSYNEQFF TGTGCCAGCAATCCCAGACAGGGCTCCTACAATGAGCAGTTCTTC
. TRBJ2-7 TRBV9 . CASSDGGDSYEQYF TGTGCCAGCAGCGACGGAGGAGACTCCTACGAGCAGTACTTC
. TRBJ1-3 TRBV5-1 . CASSLGSSGNTIYF TGCGCCAGCAGCCTTGGTAGCTCTGGAAACACCATATATTTT
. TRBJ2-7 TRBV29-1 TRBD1 CSVAKQGARSLTYEQYF TGCAGCGTTGCTAAACAGGGGGCGCGATCCCTCACCTACGAGCAGTACTTC
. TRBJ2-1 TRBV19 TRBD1 CASSIGQAYNEQFF TGTGCCAGTAGTATTGGACAGGCCTACAATGAGCAGTTCTTC
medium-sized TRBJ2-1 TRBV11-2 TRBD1 CASSRGQGIYNEQFF TGTGCCAGCAGCCGCGGACAGGGGATCTACAATGAGCAGTTCTTC
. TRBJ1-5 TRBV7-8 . CASSLSNRVRISQPQHF TGTGCCAGCAGCCTCAGTAATCGGGTTAGGATAAGTCAGCCCCAGCATTTT
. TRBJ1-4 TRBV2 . CASRVDSLKEKLFF TGTGCCAGCAGGGTCGACAGCCTCAAAGAAAAACTGTTTTTT
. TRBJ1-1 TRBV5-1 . CASSLGGIAEAFF TGCGCCAGCAGCTTGGGAGGGATTGCGGAAGCTTTCTTT
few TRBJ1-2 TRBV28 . CASSDGGRRGYTF TGTGCCAGCAGCGACGGGGGGCGACGGGGCTACACCTTC
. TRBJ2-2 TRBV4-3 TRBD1 CASSSGQGAPGELFF TGCGCCAGCAGCTCTGGACAGGGGGCCCCCGGGGAGCTGTTTTTT
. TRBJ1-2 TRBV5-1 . CASSLGQGSYGYTF TGCGCCAGCAGCTTGGGGCAGGGTAGCTATGGCTACACCTTC